This entry is about one TCR beta chain. Antigen unknown. The CDR3 extends over 16 amino acids. Germline CDR1 is LGHNA and CDR2 is YSLEER. The V and J ends lost 1 base and 5 bases, in that order; junction bases with no gene match: 5. Healthy bone marrow donors made up the donor group. This entry belongs to a study of cytomegalovirus exposure and HLA in healthy donors. Study-wide results and caveats: A list of approximately 160 TCR beta chains associated with cytomegalovirus was given. What a later analysis reportedly showed was that an Asian-associated ancestry cluster had fewer N-insertions than the approximately 720-donor mean.

With 60 Vbeta and 13 Jbeta primers, the PCR was carried out. Using immunoSEQ multiplex PCR, the repertoire was profiled, and TCRdb retains in-frame clones only, with some absent. The sample includes about 140,000 clones, under 85% seen only once; the top ten take around 1%. This rearrangement joins TRBV4-3 to TRBJ1-4; 9 nucleotides align to TRBD1. The origin of this receptor is a man aged 18-30 years in good health and CMV-seronegative. Source material: PBMCs. DNA of the CDR3: TGCGCCAGCAGCCAAGCTTCCGGGACAGGGAATGAAAAACTGTTTTTT. Translation: CASSQASGTGNEKLFF.